This entry is about one T cell receptor beta chain. As yet, its antigen is unknown. This CDR3 is 11 amino acids long. V lost 3 bases and J lost 6, with 6 bases in between. Germline-derived CDR1 and CDR2 are SGHTA and FQGNSA. The data stem from a study of cytotoxic CD8 clonotypes in ibrutinib-treated CLL. Overall study findings and caveats: Whereas clonality rose at ibrutinib response, it declined toward baseline at progression. The study found baseline clonality above age-matched healthy donors, tracking circulating CD8+ T-cell counts.

About 2 micrograms of genomic DNA from cryopreserved PBMCs went into TCR beta libraries. With sequencing, the targeted depth ranged from 1 in 200,000 to 1 in 1 million T cells. The protocol was immunoSEQ multiplex PCR, while the TCRdb copy is restricted to in-frame clones and leaves out a portion. The sample yields around 310,000 clones, almost 80% seen once. This clonotype originated in a human donor with chronic lymphocytic leukemia. Sequenced here: PBMCs, sampled before ibrutinib treatment. This sequence joins TRBV7-2 and TRBJ2-7; possible D gene TRBD2, 5 bases. The CDR3 sequence: CASSLRVEQYF. CDR3 in DNA: TGTGCCAGCAGCTTGCGGGTCGAGCAGTACTTC.